This is a list of T cell receptor beta chains from one sample in a study of a mutant IDH1 vaccine in newly diagnosed glioma. Produced via immunoSEQ multiplex PCR; TCRdb's table is partial and in-frame only. The table records nearly 15,000 clones, roughly nine tenths of them present only once. The specimen comprised PBMCs, sampled from a glioma patient treated with radiotherapy, temozolomide or both. These receptors all come from a woman between 40 and 50 years old with glioma. Some clones in this sample may be carry-over from other donors' samples. The CDR3 runs from the conserved cysteine through the conserved F or W. Only some rows state a clone size, as once, few, many or a class for expanded clones.

clone size | J gene | V gene | CDR3 protein
- | TRBJ1-4 | TRBV29-1 | CSVEEAGGTTNEKLFF
- | TRBJ2-6 | TRBV19 | CASSIGSASGANVLTF
- | TRBJ2-3 | TRBV2 | CASKTDRGNTDTQYF
- | TRBJ1-5 | TRBV19 | CASSIGRNQPQHF
- | TRBJ2-1 | TRBV5-1 | CASSLGGAYNEQFF
- | TRBJ2-7 | TRBV5-5 | CASSSTNRVHEQYF
once | TRBJ2-7 | TRBV7-7 | CASSFLSGTIYEQYF
- | TRBJ1-2 | TRBV2 | CASRAGKGQDYGYTF
- | TRBJ2-5 | TRBV6-5 | CASSYVRGAETQYF
- | TRBJ2-2 | TRBV4-1 | CASSQGTGGRTGELFF
- | TRBJ1-1 | TRBV5-1 | CASSLGGMGLGTEAFF
once | TRBJ2-1 | TRBV5-1 | CASSLATTYNEQFF
once | TRBJ2-2 | TRBV7-2 | CASSLGSARTGELFF
- | TRBJ2-5 | TRBV5-4 | CASSLGTNQETQYF
few | TRBJ1-1 | TRBV30 | CAWNGLTEAFF
- | TRBJ1-3 | TRBV12-5 | CASGFITGPGNTIYF
- | TRBJ1-4 | TRBV7-2 | CASSLVGEKLFF
- | TRBJ1-2 | TRBV30 | CAWTFGLEGYGYTF
- | TRBJ1-1 | TRBV6-5 | CASSYSINLSSEAFF
- | TRBJ2-3 | TRBV12-5 | CASGLSGSLGTQYF
- | TRBJ2-2 | TRBV11-3 | CASSRGGRGELFF
once | TRBJ2-7 | TRBV4-3 | CASSQGFGGFYEQYF
- | TRBJ1-4 | TRBV28 | CASSLVGAREKLFF
- | TRBJ1-5 | TRBV30 | CAWSVTDGGPNQPQHF
- | TRBJ1-2 | TRBV2 | CASMKDGYTF
- | TRBJ2-7 | TRBV7-6 | CASSQGQGSYEQYF
- | TRBJ2-1 | TRBV18 | CASSPGSINEQFF
- | TRBJ2-5 | TRBV10-1 | CASSRGRQETQYF